This TCR beta chain is from a study of shared clonotypes between healthy human individuals. This CDR3 spans 14 amino acids. Germline V gives CDR1 SGHAT, CDR2 FQNNGV. V lost 5 bases and J 8 bases, leaving 19 bases between the germline ends. Only in-frame clones appear in the TCRdb table, and some are missing; sequencing was by immunoSEQ multiplex PCR. The repertoire holds about 470,000 clones, with around 75% as singletons. This chain joins TRBV11-2 and TRBJ2-7; maybe TRBD2 (6 bases). This clonotype was obtained from a woman aged 35 to 49 in good health. Some clones in this sample may be carry-over from other donors' samples. The specimen was PBMCs. The CDR3 nucleotides are TGTGCCAGCAGCCTCGGAGGGGAGGACTGGAAGCAGTACTTC. This encodes CASSLGGEDWKQYF.